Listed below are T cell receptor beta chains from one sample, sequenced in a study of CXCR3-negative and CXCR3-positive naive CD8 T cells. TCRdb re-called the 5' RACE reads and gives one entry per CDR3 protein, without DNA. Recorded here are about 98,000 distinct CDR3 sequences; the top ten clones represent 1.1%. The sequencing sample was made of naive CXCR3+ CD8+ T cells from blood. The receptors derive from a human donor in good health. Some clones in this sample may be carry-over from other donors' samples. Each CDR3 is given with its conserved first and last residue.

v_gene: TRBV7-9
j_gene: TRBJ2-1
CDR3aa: CASSLTEGPRYNEQFF

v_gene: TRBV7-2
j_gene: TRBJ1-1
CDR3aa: CASSVALQSGEAFF

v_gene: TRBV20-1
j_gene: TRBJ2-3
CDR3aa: CSAKTGPAADTQYF

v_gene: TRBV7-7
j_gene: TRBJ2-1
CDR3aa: CASSLAPTSGGVISNEQFF

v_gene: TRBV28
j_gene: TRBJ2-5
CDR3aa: CASSSRQGTETQYF

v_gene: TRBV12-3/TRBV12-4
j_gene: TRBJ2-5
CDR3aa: CASRVQETQYF

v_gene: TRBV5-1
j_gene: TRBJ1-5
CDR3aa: CASSPTEGQGQPQHF

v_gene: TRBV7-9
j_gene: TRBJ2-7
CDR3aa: CASSLIPSQSYEQYF

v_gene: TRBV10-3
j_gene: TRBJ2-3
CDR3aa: CAISSGGGFTDTQYF

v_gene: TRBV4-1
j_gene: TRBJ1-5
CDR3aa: CASSQKSTGDQPQHF

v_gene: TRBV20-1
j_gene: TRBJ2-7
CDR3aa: CSARQTDSYEQYF

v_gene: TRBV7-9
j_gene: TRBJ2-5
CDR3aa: CASSLDSNQETQYF

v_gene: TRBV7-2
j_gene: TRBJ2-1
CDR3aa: CASSPGGYNEQFF

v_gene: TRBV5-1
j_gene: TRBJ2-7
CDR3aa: CASSLGVRTEAAHEQYF

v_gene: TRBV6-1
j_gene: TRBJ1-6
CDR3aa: CASSEYGTDLNSPLHF

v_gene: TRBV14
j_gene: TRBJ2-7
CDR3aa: CASRPSGGAHEQYF

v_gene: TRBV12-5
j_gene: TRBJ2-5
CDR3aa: CASGLNIAGGLQETQYF

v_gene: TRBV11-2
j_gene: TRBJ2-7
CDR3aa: CASSVYRGDYEQYF

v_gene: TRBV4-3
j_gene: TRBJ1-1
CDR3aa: CASSQESGLNTEAFF

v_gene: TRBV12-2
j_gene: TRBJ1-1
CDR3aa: CASRLALWDRKGDTEAFF

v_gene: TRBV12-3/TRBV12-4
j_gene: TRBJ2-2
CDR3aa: CASSLDRGINTGELFF

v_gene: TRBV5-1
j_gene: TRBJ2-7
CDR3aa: CASSFHEGYEQYF

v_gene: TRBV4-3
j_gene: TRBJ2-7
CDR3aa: CASSQPGQTYEQYF

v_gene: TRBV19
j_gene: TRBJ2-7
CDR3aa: CASSIAGSTYEQYF

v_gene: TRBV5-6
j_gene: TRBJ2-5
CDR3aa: CASSWSVAGQETQYF

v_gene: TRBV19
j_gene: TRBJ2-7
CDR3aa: CASSIAGLDYEQYF